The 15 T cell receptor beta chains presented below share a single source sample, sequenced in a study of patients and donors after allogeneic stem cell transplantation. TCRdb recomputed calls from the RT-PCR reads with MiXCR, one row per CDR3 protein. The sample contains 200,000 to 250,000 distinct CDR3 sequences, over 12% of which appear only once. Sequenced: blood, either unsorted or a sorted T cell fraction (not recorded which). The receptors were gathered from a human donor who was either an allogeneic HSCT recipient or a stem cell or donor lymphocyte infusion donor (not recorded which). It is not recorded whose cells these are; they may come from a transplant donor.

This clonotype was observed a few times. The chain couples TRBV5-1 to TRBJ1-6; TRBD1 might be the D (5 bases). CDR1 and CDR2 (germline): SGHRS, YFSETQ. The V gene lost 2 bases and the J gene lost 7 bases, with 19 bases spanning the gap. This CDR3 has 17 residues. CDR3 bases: TGCGCCAGCAGCTTAAATCATCCCGGTTGGGGGAATTCACCCCTCCACTTT. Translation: CASSLNHPGWGNSPLHF.

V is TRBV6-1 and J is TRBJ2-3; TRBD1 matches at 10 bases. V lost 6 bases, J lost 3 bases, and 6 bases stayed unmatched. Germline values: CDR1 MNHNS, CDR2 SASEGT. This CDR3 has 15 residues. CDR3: CASRLTGGMTDTQYF. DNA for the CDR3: TGTGCCAGCAGATTGACAGGGGGCATGACAGATACGCAGTATTTT.

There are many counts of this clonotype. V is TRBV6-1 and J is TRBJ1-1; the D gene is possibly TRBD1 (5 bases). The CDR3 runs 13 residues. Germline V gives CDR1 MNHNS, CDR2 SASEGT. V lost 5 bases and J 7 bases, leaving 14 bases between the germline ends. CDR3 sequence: CASSTGEQVEAFF. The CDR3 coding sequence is TGTGCCAGCAGTACTGGGGAACAGGTTGAAGCTTTCTTT.

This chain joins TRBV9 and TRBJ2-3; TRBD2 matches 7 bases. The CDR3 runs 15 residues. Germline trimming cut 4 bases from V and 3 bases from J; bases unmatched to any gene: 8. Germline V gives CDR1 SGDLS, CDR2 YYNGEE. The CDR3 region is CASSTPAGMTDTQYF. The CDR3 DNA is TGTGCCAGCAGCACACCAGCGGGGATGACAGATACGCAGTATTTT.

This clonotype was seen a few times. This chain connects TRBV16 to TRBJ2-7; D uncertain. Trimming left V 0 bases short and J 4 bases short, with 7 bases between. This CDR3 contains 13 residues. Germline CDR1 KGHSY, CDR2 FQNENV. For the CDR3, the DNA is TGTGCCAGCAGCCAATCGGTCCAGTACGAGCAGTACTTC. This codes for CASSQSVQYEQYF.

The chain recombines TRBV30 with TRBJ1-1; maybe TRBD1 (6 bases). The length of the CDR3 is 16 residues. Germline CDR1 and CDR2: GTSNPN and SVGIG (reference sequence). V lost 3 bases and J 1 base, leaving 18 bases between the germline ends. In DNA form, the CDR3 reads TGTGCCTGGAGCTCTTGGGGGGGCGGATCGAACACTGAAGCTTTCTTT. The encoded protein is CAWSSWGGGSNTEAFF.

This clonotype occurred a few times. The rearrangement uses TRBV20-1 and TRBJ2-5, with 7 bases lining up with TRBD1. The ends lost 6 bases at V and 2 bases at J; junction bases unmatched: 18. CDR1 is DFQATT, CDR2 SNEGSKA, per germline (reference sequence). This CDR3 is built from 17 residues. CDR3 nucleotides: TGCAGTGCGGCTAGGGACAGCGGACAGCGTTTTCAAGAGACCCAGTACTTC. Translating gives CSAARDSGQRFQETQYF.

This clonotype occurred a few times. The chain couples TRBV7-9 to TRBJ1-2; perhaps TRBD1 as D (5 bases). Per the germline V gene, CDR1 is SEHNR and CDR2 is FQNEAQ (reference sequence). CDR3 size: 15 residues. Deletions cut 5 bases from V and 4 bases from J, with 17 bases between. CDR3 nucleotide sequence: TGTGCCAGCAGCGTCGATCGGGGGGGGTTCTATGGCTACACCTTC. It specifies CASSVDRGGFYGYTF.

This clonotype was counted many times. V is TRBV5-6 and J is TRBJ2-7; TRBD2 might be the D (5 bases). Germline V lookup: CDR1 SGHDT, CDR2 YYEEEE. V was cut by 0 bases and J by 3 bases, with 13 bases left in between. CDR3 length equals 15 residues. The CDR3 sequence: CASSLGNRGIYEQYF. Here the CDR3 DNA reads TGTGCCAGCAGCTTGGGGAATCGAGGGATCTACGAGCAGTACTTC.

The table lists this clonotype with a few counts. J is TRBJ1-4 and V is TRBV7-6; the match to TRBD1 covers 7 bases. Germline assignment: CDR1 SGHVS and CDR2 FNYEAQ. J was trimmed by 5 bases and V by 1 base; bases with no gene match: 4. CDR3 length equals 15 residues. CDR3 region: CASSLDRGQNEKLFF. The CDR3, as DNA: TGTGCCAGCAGCTTAGATCGGGGACAGAATGAAAAACTGTTTTTT.

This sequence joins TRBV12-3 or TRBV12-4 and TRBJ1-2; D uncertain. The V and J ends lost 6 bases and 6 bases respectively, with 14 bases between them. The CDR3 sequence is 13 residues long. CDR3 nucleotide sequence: TGTGCCAGCAGCCAAACTTCAAGAGATGGCTACACCTTC. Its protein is CASSQTSRDGYTF.

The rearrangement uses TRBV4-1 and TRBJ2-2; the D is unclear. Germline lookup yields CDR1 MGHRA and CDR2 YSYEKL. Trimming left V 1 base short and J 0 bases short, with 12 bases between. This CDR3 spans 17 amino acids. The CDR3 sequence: CASSQVGVGSNTGELFF. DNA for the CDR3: TGCGCCAGCAGCCAAGTGGGTGTGGGGTCGAACACCGGGGAGCTGTTTTTT.

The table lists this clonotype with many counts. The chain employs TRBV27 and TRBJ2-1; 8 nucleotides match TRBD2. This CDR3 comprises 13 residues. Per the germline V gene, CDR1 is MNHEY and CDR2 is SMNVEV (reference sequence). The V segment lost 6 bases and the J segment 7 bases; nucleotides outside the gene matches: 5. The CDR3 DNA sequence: TGTGCCAGCAGGTCGAGCGGGAGTAATGAGCAGTTCTTC. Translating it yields CASRSSGSNEQFF.

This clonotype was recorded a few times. This CDR3 is CASSDGGRPPNYGYTF. The CDR3 coding sequence is TGTGCCAGCAGTGATGGGGGAAGGCCACCTAACTATGGCTACACCTTC. This rearrangement joins TRBV6-1 to TRBJ1-2; TRBD1 might be the D (5 bases). Per the germline V gene, CDR1 is MNHNS and CDR2 is SASEGT. Between the trimmed V and J ends, which lost 3 bases and 0 bases, there was a span of 14 bases. The CDR3 loop spans 16 amino acids.

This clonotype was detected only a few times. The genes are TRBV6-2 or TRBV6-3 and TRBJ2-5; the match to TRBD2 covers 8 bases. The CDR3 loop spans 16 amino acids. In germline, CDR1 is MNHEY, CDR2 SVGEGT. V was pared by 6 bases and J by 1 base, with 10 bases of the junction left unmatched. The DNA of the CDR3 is TGTGCCAGCAGGAAGGAGGGACTAGGGTCCCAAGAGACCCAGTACTTC. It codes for CASRKEGLGSQETQYF.